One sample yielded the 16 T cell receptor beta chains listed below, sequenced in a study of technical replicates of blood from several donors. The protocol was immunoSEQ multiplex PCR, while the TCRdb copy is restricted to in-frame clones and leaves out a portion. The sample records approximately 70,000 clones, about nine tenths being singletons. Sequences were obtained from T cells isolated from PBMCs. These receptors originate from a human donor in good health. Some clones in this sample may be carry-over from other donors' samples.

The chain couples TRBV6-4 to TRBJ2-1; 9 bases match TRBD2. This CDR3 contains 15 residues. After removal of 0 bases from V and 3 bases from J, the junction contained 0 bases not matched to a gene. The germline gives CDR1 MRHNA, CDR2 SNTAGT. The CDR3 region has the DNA TGTGCCAGCAGTGACTCACTAGCGGGCTACAATGAGCAGTTCTTC. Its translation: CASSDSLAGYNEQFF.

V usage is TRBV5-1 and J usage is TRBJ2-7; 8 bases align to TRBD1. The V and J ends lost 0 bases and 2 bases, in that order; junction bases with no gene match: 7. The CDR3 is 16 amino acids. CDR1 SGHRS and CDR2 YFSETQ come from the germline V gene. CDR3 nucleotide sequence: TGCGCCAGCAGCTTGGCCGTGGCAGGGGGCCCCTACGAGCAGTACTTC. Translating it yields CASSLAVAGGPYEQYF.

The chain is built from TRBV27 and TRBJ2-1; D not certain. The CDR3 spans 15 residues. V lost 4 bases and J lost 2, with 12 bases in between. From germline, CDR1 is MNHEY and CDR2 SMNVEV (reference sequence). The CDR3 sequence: CASSSVGFTYNEQFF. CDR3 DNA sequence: TGTGCCAGCAGTTCCGTCGGGTTTACCTACAATGAGCAGTTCTTC.

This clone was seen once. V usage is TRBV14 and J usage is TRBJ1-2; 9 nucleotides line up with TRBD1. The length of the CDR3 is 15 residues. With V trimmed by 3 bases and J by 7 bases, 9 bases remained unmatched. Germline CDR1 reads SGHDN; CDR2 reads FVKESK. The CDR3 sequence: CASSHQGTGLSGYTF. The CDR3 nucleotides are TGTGCCAGCAGCCACCAAGGGACAGGGCTGAGTGGCTACACCTTC.

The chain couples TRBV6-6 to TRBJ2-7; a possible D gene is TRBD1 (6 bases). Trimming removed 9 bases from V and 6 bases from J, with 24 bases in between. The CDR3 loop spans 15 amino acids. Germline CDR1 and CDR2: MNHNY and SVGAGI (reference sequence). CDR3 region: CASRPGQALEVEQYF. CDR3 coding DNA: TGTGCCAGTAGACCGGGACAAGCCCTGGAGGTCGAGCAGTACTTC.

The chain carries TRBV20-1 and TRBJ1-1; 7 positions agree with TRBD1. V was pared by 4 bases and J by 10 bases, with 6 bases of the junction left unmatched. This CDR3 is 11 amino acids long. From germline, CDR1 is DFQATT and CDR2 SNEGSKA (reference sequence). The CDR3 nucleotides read TGCAGTGCTACCGACAGGGTCGGAGCTTTCTTT. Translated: CSATDRVGAFF.

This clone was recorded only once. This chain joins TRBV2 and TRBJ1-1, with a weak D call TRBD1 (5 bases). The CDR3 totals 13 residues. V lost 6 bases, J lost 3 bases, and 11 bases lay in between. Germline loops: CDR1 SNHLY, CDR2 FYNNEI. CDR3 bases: TGTGCCAGCAGGCTCCTGACAGACACTGAAGCTTTCTTT. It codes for CASRLLTDTEAFF. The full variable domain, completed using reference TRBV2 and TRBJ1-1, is EPEVTQTPSHQVTQMGQEVILRCVPISNHLYFYWYRQILGQKVEFLVSFYNNEISEKSEIFDDQFSVERPDGSNFTLKIRSTKLEDSAMYFCASRLLTDTEAFFGQGTRLTVV.

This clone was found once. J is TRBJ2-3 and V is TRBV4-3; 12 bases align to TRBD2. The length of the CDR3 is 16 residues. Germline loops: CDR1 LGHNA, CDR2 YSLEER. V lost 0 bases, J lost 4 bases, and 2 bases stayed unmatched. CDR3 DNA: TGCGCCAGCAGCCAAGACCTAGCGGGGGGGCCAGATACGCAGTATTTT. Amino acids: CASSQDLAGGPDTQYF.

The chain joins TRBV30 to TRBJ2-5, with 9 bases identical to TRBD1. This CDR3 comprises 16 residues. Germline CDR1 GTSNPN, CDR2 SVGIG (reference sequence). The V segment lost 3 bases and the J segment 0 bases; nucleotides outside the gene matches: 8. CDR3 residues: CAWSEEQGADQETQYF. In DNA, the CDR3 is TGTGCCTGGAGCGAGGAACAGGGGGCTGACCAAGAGACCCAGTACTTC.

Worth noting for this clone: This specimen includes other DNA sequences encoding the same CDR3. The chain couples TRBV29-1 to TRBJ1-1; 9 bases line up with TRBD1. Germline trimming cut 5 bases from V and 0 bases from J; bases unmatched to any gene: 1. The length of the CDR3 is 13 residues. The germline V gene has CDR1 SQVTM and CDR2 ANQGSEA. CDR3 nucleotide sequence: TGCAGCGTTCACAGGGGGCTGAACACTGAAGCTTTCTTT. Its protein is CSVHRGLNTEAFF.

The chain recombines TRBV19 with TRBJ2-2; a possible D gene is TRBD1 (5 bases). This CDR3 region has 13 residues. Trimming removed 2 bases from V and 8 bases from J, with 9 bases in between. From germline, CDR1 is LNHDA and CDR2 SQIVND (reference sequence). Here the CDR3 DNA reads TGTGCCAGTAGTATACAGGGTTTAGGGGAGCTGTTTTTT. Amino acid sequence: CASSIQGLGELFF.

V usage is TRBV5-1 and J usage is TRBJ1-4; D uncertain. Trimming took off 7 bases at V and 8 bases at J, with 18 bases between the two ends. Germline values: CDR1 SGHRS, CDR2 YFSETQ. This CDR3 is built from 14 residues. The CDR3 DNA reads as TGCGCCAGCGGTTTGGACGTGGCGGGAGAAAAACTGTTTTTT. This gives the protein CASGLDVAGEKLFF.

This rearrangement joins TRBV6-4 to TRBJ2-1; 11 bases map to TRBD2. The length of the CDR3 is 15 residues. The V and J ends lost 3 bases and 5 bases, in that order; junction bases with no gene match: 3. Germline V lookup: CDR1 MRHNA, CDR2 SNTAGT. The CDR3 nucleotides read TGTGCCAGCAGTGAAGGGACTAGCGGACACAATGAGCAGTTCTTC. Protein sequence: CASSEGTSGHNEQFF.

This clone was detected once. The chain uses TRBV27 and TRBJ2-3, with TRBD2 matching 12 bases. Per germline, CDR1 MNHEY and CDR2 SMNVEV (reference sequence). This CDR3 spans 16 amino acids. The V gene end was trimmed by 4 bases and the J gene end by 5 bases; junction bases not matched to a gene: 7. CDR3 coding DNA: TGTGCCAGCAGTTCCAGACTAGCGGGAGCGGTAGATACGCAGTATTTT. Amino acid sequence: CASSSRLAGAVDTQYF.

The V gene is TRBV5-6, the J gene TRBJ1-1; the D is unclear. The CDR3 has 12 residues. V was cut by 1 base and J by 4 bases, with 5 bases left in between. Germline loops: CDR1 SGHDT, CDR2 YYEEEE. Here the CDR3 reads CASSLRSTEAFF. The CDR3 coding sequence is TGTGCCAGCAGCTTGCGGTCCACTGAAGCTTTCTTT.

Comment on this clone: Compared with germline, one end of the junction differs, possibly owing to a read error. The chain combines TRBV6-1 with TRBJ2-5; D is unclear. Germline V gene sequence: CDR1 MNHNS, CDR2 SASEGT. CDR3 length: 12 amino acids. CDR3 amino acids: CACSPARETQYF. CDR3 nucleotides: TGTGCCTGCAGCCCAGCCAGGGAGACCCAGTACTTC.